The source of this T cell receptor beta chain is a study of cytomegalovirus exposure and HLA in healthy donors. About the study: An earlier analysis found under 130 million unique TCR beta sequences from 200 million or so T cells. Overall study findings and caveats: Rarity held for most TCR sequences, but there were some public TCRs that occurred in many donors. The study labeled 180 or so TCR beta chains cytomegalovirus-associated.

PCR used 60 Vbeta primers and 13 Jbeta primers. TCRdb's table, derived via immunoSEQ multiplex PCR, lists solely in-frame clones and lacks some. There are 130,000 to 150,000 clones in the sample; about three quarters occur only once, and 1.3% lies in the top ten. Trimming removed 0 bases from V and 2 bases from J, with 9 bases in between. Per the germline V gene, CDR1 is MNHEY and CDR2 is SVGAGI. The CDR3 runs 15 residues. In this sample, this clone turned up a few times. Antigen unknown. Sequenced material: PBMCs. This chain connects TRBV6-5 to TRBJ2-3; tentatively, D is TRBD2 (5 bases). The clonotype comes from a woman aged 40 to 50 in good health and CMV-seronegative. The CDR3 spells CASSYSRGNTDTQYF. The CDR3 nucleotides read TGTGCCAGCAGTTACTCGAGAGGGAACACAGATACGCAGTATTTT.